This entry lists 27 T cell receptor beta chains sequenced from one sample in a study of shared clonotypes between healthy human individuals (dated by TCRdb to 2019 to 2021). Library preparation employed the immunoSEQ multiplex PCR assay. TCRdb's version of the immuneACCESS table is confined to in-frame rearrangements and falls short of the full clone set. An unresolved V gene accounts for under half of the shortfall where checked; the remainder is of unknown origin. This sample gives roughly 2.4 million clones in total; approximately 94% of them show up just once. 0.1% to 0.15% of the sample goes to the ten largest clones. Specimen: naive CD4+ T cells sorted from blood. Read against the paper, the sample's cell subset or site label means: CD45RA+ positively selected. Receptors originate from a man between 18 and 35 years old in good health.

The chain has TRBV29-1 and TRBJ2-3; D possibly corresponds to TRBD1 (5 bases). CDR3 size: 13 residues. Germline V gives CDR1 SQVTM, CDR2 ANQGSEA. Trimming removed 4 bases at V and 3 bases at J, with 11 bases between. In DNA, the CDR3 is TGCAGCGTTGTCGGCGCAGGGACAGATACGCAGTATTTT. Its protein product is CSVVGAGTDTQYF.

About this clone itself: This CDR3 is also generated by other DNA sequences in the sample. V gene TRBV11-3 combines with J gene TRBJ1-3; 7 bases are a match to TRBD1. V lost 6 bases, J lost 2 bases, and 4 bases stayed unmatched. In germline, CDR1 is SGHNT, CDR2 YENEEA. The CDR3 is 14 residues long. For the CDR3, the DNA is TGTGCCAGCAGTCGACAGGGAGCTGGAAACACCATATATTTT. Translated, it gives CASSRQGAGNTIYF.

The chain uses TRBV15 and TRBJ1-1; possibly TRBD1 for D (5 bases). Germline CDR1 and CDR2: LNHNV and YYDKDF (reference sequence). V dropped 3 bases and J dropped 12 bases, with 20 bases sitting between them. This CDR3 region has 14 residues. CDR3 in DNA: TGTGCCACCAGCAGGGACAAGACCGGGACCCCGACTTTCTTT. Translated: CATSRDKTGTPTFF.

The J gene is TRBJ1-6, the V gene TRBV21-1; the DNA was not used to check the table's D call, TRBD1. TRBV21-1 is termed a pseudogene. CDR3 size: 14 residues. This chain's CDR3 is CASIPGQDNSPLHF. Here the CDR3 DNA reads TGTGCCAGCATCCCGGGACAGGATAATTCACCCCTCCACTTT.

A word on this clone: The identical CDR3 is also encoded by other nucleotide sequences in the sample. The chain joins TRBV5-1 to TRBJ2-2, with D unresolved. CDR3 length: 15 residues. V lost 0 bases, J lost 1 base, and 7 bases lay in between. Germline V gene data show CDR1 as SGHRS and CDR2 as YFSETQ. The chain's CDR3 is CASSLDPGNTGELFF. CDR3 sequence (DNA): TGCGCCAGCAGCTTGGATCCTGGGAACACCGGGGAGCTGTTTTTT.

The rearrangement uses TRBV7-9 and TRBJ1-4, with no clear D. V shed 0 bases and J shed 2 bases, with 7 bases lying between them. The CDR3 consists of 15 residues. Germline CDR1 reads SEHNR; CDR2 reads FQNEAQ (reference sequence). CDR3 sequence (DNA): TGTGCCAGCAGCTTAGCGCGGCAGACTAATGAAAAACTGTTTTTT. Protein product: CASSLARQTNEKLFF.

Details on this clone: The same CDR3 is also encoded by other DNA sequences in this sample. The chain is built from TRBV6-5 and TRBJ2-7, with TRBD1 matching 7 bases. Per the germline V gene, CDR1 is MNHEY and CDR2 is SVGAGI. V dropped 5 bases and J dropped 1; count of bases not matched to a gene: 5. This CDR3 is 14 amino acids long. The CDR3 region has the DNA TGTGCCAGCAGTCGGACAGGACAGTCCTACGAGCAGTACTTC. It specifies CASSRTGQSYEQYF.

The genes are TRBV7-2 and TRBJ2-5, with TRBD2 matching 11 bases. The CDR3 covers 17 residues. Per germline, CDR1 SGHTA and CDR2 FQGNSA. Trimming cost V 5 bases and J 5 bases; bases outside gene matches: 13. Here the CDR3 reads CASSDGASGRRGETQYF. CDR3 bases: TGTGCCAGCAGCGACGGGGCTAGCGGGAGGCGCGGGGAGACCCAGTACTTC.

DNA for the CDR3: TGTGCCAGCAGTTTATCTTTTAACGGACACGAGCAGTACTTC. It is translated as CASSLSFNGHEQYF. The chain links TRBV27 to TRBJ2-7; no firm D call. Germline V gene data show CDR1 as MNHEY and CDR2 as SMNVEV (reference sequence). The CDR3 runs to 14 residues. V lost 0 bases, J lost 5 bases, and 11 bases lay in between.

The CDR3 coding sequence is TGTGCCAGCACCTATTCTCGTCAGAACACTGAAGCTTTCTTT. This codes for CASTYSRQNTEAFF. The rearrangement uses TRBV6-5 and TRBJ1-1; D is unresolved. The CDR3 consists of 14 residues. Germline values: CDR1 MNHEY, CDR2 SVGAGI. Trimming pared 7 bases from V and 1 base from J, leaving 13 bases between.

This chain links TRBV19 with TRBJ2-2; TRBD1 matches at 9 bases. The CDR3 has 15 residues. CDR1 LNHDA and CDR2 SQIVND come from the germline V gene (reference sequence). The trim removed 10 bases at V and 6 bases at J, leaving 12 bases unmatched. The CDR3 nucleotides read TGTGCCATTGGTAGGGGACAGGGTAACCCCGGGGAGCTGTTTTTT. Protein product: CAIGRGQGNPGELFF.

The chain is built from TRBV30 and TRBJ1-3; 10 positions agree with TRBD1. The germline V gene has CDR1 GTSNPN and CDR2 SVGIG (reference sequence). With 4 bases clipped from V and 10 bases from J, the junction kept 7 bases outside the gene matches. This CDR3 spans 13 amino acids. CDR3 nucleotides: TGTGCCTGGAACGGACAGGGGGTTGGTACCATATATTTT. This encodes CAWNGQGVGTIYF. Full variable domain (missing parts from reference TRBV30 and TRBJ1-3): SQTIHQWPATLVQPVGSPLSLECTVEGTSNPNLYWYRQAAGRGLQLLFYSVGIGQISSEVPQNLSASRPQDRQFILSSKKLLLSDSGFYLCAWNGQGVGTIYFGEGSWLTVV.

V usage is TRBV5-6 and J usage is TRBJ2-5, with a tentative D call TRBD1 (6 bases). V shed 1 base and J shed 4 bases, with 20 bases lying between them. Looked up from germline, CDR1 is SGHDT and CDR2 is YYEEEE. This CDR3 has 17 amino acids. The CDR3 DNA is TGTGCCAGCAGCTTGAATGGGGTAAAGACAGGCTCAGAGACCCAGTACTTC. This codes for CASSLNGVKTGSETQYF.

The chain employs TRBV7-9 and TRBJ1-5; D gene unclear. The CDR3 contains 14 residues. The V and J ends lost 2 bases and 6 bases respectively, with 11 bases between them. Germline-derived CDR1 and CDR2 are SEHNR and FQNEAQ (reference sequence). CDR3 sequence reads: CASSLTGLSQPQHF. CDR3 nucleotide sequence: TGTGCCAGCAGCTTAACTGGGCTAAGTCAGCCCCAGCATTTT. Combining the CDR3 with reference TRBV7-9 and TRBJ1-5 gives the whole variable domain DTGVSQNPRHKITKRGQNVTFRCDPISEHNRLYWYRQTLGQGPEFLTYFQNEAQLEKSRLLSDRFSAERPKGSFSTLEIQRTEQGDSAMYLCASSLTGLSQPQHFGDGTRLSIL.

The V gene is TRBV5-4, the J gene TRBJ1-2, with no clear D. V lost 0 bases, J lost 2 bases, and 11 bases lay in between. The CDR3 extends over 15 amino acids. CDR1 and CDR2 from the germline V gene are SGHNT and YYREEE (reference sequence). CDR3 protein: CASSLEEGANYGYTF. DNA of the CDR3: TGTGCCAGCAGCTTGGAGGAGGGCGCGAACTATGGCTACACCTTC.

The chain combines TRBV5-1 with TRBJ2-4, with TRBD1 matching 7 bases. The CDR3 totals 17 residues. V shed 1 base, J shed 5 bases, and the junction held 12 bases outside the gene matches. Germline V gene lookup returns CDR1 SGHRS and CDR2 YFSETQ. CDR3: CASSLPRQGSQENIQYF. The CDR3 bases are TGCGCCAGCAGCTTGCCACGACAGGGAAGTCAGGAAAACATTCAGTACTTC.

The chain is built from TRBV14 and TRBJ1-6; TRBD1 aligns across 7 bases. CDR3 length: 13 residues. The trim removed 9 bases at V and 10 bases at J, leaving 9 bases unmatched. From germline, CDR1 is SGHDN and CDR2 FVKESK. CDR3 amino acids: CASRSQGTSPLHF. The CDR3, as DNA: TGTGCCAGTCGGTCACAGGGGACCTCACCCCTCCACTTT. The whole variable domain, remainder taken from reference TRBV14 and TRBJ1-6, is EAGVTQFPSHSVIEKGQTVTLRCDPISGHDNLYWYRRVMGKEIKFLLHFVKESKQDESGMPNNRFLAERTGGTYSTLKVQPAELEDSGVYFCASRSQGTSPLHFGNGTRLTVT.

The chain is built from TRBV6-1 and TRBJ2-3; D unresolved. V dropped 10 bases and J dropped 0 bases, with 11 bases sitting between them. CDR1 and CDR2 from the germline V gene are MNHNS and SASEGT. This CDR3 contains 13 residues. The DNA of the CDR3 is TGTGCCACCGCAGACGGAAGCACAGATACGCAGTATTTT. Protein: CATADGSTDTQYF.

V usage is TRBV10-3 and J usage is TRBJ2-7; a possible D gene is TRBD1 (6 bases). Per germline, CDR1 ENHRY and CDR2 SYGVKD. The V and J ends lost 5 bases and 2 bases respectively, with 13 bases between them. The CDR3 is 14 amino acids. CDR3 protein: CAISWQGQTYEQYF. The DNA for the CDR3 is TGTGCCATCAGTTGGCAGGGACAAACCTACGAGCAGTACTTC.

The chain is built from TRBV30 and TRBJ1-2, with TRBD1 matching 7 bases. Germline CDR1 reads GTSNPN; CDR2 reads SVGIG (reference sequence). The CDR3 runs to 13 residues. V was pared by 1 base and J by 5 bases, with 4 bases of the junction left unmatched. The CDR3 DNA sequence: TGTGCCTGGAGTGCAGCGACAGGGTATGGCTACACCTTC. This gives the protein CAWSAATGYGYTF.

This clone was found once. The genes are TRBV9 and TRBJ2-7, with D possibly being TRBD1 (6 bases). The CDR3 has 14 residues. With 3 bases removed from V and 0 bases from J, the gap between germline ends came to 10 bases. CDR1 and CDR2 (germline): SGDLS, YYNGEE. CDR3 nucleotide sequence: TGTGCCAGCAGCGCCAGGGGTAGCTCCTACGAGCAGTACTTC. Protein product: CASSARGSSYEQYF.

This rearrangement joins TRBV4-1 to TRBJ2-5; 9 nucleotides match TRBD1. The trim removed 2 bases at V and 4 bases at J, leaving 5 bases unmatched. Per germline, CDR1 MGHRA and CDR2 YSYEKL. The CDR3 sequence is 15 residues long. CDR3 sequence: CASSQIQGAGETQYF. The CDR3 coding sequence is TGCGCCAGCAGCCAAATACAGGGGGCCGGAGAGACCCAGTACTTC.

This chain joins TRBV20-1 and TRBJ1-1; the D is unclear. This CDR3 is built from 11 residues. Deletions cut 4 bases from V and 1 base from J, with 4 bases between. The germline CDR1 and CDR2 sequences are DFQATT and SNEGSKA (reference sequence). CDR3 in DNA: TGCAGTGCTAACGGGAACACTGAAGCTTTCTTT. Residues: CSANGNTEAFF.

This clone appeared a single time. Within the sample, other DNA sequences also encode this same CDR3. The J gene is TRBJ1-5, the V gene TRBV10-3, with 8 bases matching TRBD1. CDR1 is ENHRY and CDR2 is SYGVKD in the germline V gene. V trimming: 0 bases; J trimming: 4 bases; junction bases outside the gene matches: 2. The CDR3 extends over 15 amino acids. The DNA of the CDR3 is TGTGCCATCAGTGAGTCAGGACAGGGTAATCAGCCCCAGCATTTT. This sequence encodes CAISESGQGNQPQHF.

The chain links TRBV25-1 to TRBJ1-4; D gene uncertain. The CDR3 runs to 15 residues. The V end was cut by 4 bases, the J end by 0 bases, with 9 bases between. CDR1 MGHDK and CDR2 SYGVNS come from the germline V gene. The CDR3 DNA is TGTGCCAGCAGTGCTAACAGACCAACTAATGAAAAACTGTTTTTT. As protein: CASSANRPTNEKLFF. Supplemented by reference TRBV25-1 and TRBJ1-4, the full variable domain reads EADIYQTPRYLVIGTGKKITLECSQTMGHDKMYWYQQDPGMELHLIHYSYGVNSTEKGDLSSESTVSRIRTEHFPLTLESARPSHTSQYLCASSANRPTNEKLFFGSGTQLSVL.

The CDR3 protein is CASSLAGQLETQYF. The CDR3 DNA follows: TGCGCCAGCAGCTTGGCCGGACAGCTGGAGACCCAGTACTTC. V is TRBV5-1 and J is TRBJ2-5, with D tentatively TRBD1 (6 bases). V was cut by 0 bases and J by 5 bases, with 11 bases left in between. This CDR3 spans 14 amino acids. Germline V lookup: CDR1 SGHRS, CDR2 YFSETQ.

This chain uses TRBV7-2 with TRBJ2-7; 11 bases align to TRBD2. V gave up 1 base and J gave up 3 bases; unmatched junction bases: 8. This CDR3 spans 17 amino acids. Germline CDR1 SGHTA, CDR2 FQGNSA. The CDR3 loop reads CASSLGLAGGIYYEQYF. As DNA, the CDR3 is TGTGCCAGCAGCTTAGGGCTAGCGGGAGGTATTTACTACGAGCAGTACTTC. Based on the CDR3 plus reference TRBV7-2 and TRBJ2-7, the full variable domain is GAGVSQSPSNKVTEKGKDVELRCDPISGHTALYWYRQSLGQGLEFLIYFQGNSAPDKSGLPSDRFSAERTGGSVSTLTIQRTQQEDSAVYLCASSLGLAGGIYYEQYFGPGTRLTVT.